This TCR beta chain was profiled in a study of T cells in Graves' hyperthyroidism and ophthalmopathy. RNA transcripts served as the template for amplifying TCR beta CDR3 regions. TCR CDR3 underwent first-round RT-PCR with the HTBI primer set. TCRdb re-analysed the multiplex PCR reads in MiXCR, keeping a single row per CDR3 protein. The table lists some 720,000 distinct CDR3 sequences, 16% of them singletons. The germline CDR1 and CDR2 sequences are SEHNR and FQNEAQ (reference sequence). The CDR3 extends over 13 amino acids. V dropped 5 bases and J dropped 11; count of bases not matched to a gene: 11. Clinical symptoms, serum thyroxine, TRAb, thyroid ultrasound and orbital computed tomography established diagnosis.

The TCR sequence derives from a man younger than 35 with Graves' hyperthyroidism. The V gene is TRBV7-9, the J gene TRBJ2-5; 7 bases map to TRBD1. Sequencing was performed on blood. The CDR3 spells CASSPPDGQAQYF. CDR3 nucleotides: TGTGCCAGCAGCCCCCCCGACGGACAGGCTCAGTACTTC.